Following are 10 T cell receptor beta chains from one sample sequenced in a study of cytomegalovirus exposure and HLA in healthy donors. PCR amplification relied on 60 Vbeta primers (plus 13 Jbeta primers). Using immunoSEQ multiplex PCR, the repertoire was profiled, and TCRdb retains in-frame clones only, with some absent. The repertoire includes about 37,000 clones, around two thirds of them detected once, and more than 6% sits in the top ten. Sequencing was performed on PBMCs. Every receptor here comes from a man aged 30 to 39 in good health and CMV-seronegative.

The gene calls are TRBV6-1 and TRBJ2-2; 7 bases map to TRBD1. The CDR3 contains 15 residues. Per the germline V gene, CDR1 is MNHNS and CDR2 is SASEGT. V gave up 10 bases and J gave up 4 bases; unmatched junction bases: 12. The CDR3 sequence: CAIKGAGVSTGELFF. CDR3 DNA sequence: TGTGCCATTAAGGGGGCCGGGGTGAGCACCGGGGAGCTGTTTTTT.

J is TRBJ2-7 and V is TRBV11-2; 11 bases agree with TRBD1. The CDR3 length is 16 residues. Trimming took 3 bases from V and 6 from J; bases not matched to a gene: 10. The germline V gene has CDR1 SGHAT and CDR2 FQNNGV. CDR3 in DNA: TGTGCCAGCAGCTTCGTCACCGGGACAGGGGGTGGCGAGCAGTACTTC. This codes for CASSFVTGTGGGEQYF. The full variable domain, in which reference TRBV11-2 and TRBJ2-7 provide the parts outside the CDR3, is EAGVAQSPRYKIIEKRQSVAFWCNPISGHATLYWYQQILGQGPKLLIQFQNNGVVDDSQLPKDRFSAERLKGVDSTLKIQPAKLEDSAVYLCASSFVTGTGGGEQYFGPGTRLTVT.

The J gene is TRBJ2-1, the V gene TRBV27; 13 bases align to TRBD2. The CDR3 is 18 amino acids. Germline V gives CDR1 MNHEY, CDR2 SMNVEV (reference sequence). Trimming removed 6 bases from V and 7 bases from J; junction bases left unmatched: 15. For the CDR3, the DNA is TGTGCCAGCAGCCCACCCCCAAGACTAGCGGGAGGCACAAATGAGCAGTTCTTC. Translation gives CASSPPPRLAGGTNEQFF.

This clone was counted a few times. V and J are TRBV7-2 and TRBJ2-1; D not resolved. The CDR3 is 15 amino acids. Germline CDR1 reads SGHTA; CDR2 reads FQGNSA. Trimming pared 5 bases from V and 7 bases from J, leaving 18 bases between. The CDR3 loop is CASSPSRSSANEQFF. The CDR3 DNA follows: TGTGCCAGCAGCCCCTCACGGTCCAGCGCGAATGAGCAGTTCTTC.

The chain carries TRBV2 and TRBJ1-4; no firm D call. Germline V gene data show CDR1 as SNHLY and CDR2 as FYNNEI. V gave up 7 bases and J gave up 4 bases, with 16 bases separating them. The CDR3 is made up of 15 amino acids. CDR3 amino acids: CASIDREGHNEKLFF. The CDR3 DNA reads as TGTGCCAGCATCGACCGGGAGGGCCATAATGAAAAACTGTTTTTT.

This CDR3 reads CASSWTSGSGGETQYF. In DNA form, the CDR3 reads TGTGCCAGCAGCTGGACTAGCGGGAGTGGGGGAGAGACCCAGTACTTC. This chain joins TRBV7-2 and TRBJ2-5, with 13 bases lining up with TRBD2. Per the germline V gene, CDR1 is SGHTA and CDR2 is FQGNSA. V gave up 4 bases and J gave up 4 bases; unmatched junction bases: 6. The CDR3 runs 16 residues.

This clone was seen a few times. The V gene is TRBV25-1, the J gene TRBJ2-1, with 14 bases aligning to TRBD2. Germline CDR1 reads MGHDK; CDR2 reads SYGVNS. V was pared by 3 bases and J by 6 bases, with 4 bases of the junction left unmatched. The CDR3 loop spans 16 amino acids. CDR3 nucleotide sequence: TGTGCCAGCAGTGACGGACTAGCGGGAGGTTTCAATGAGCAGTTCTTC. The encoded protein is CASSDGLAGGFNEQFF.

This chain joins TRBV7-9 and TRBJ1-5; D gene ambiguous. The ends were cut back, 1 base at V and 3 bases at J, with 7 bases in the middle. CDR3 size: 14 residues. Germline CDR1 SEHNR, CDR2 FQNEAQ (reference sequence). Written as DNA, the CDR3 is TGTGCCAGCAGCTTAGGGGCAGCCAATCAGCCCCAGCATTTT. Amino acid sequence: CASSLGAANQPQHF.

This chain connects TRBV6-1 to TRBJ2-3, with 10 bases matching TRBD1. With 0 bases clipped from V and 4 bases from J, the junction kept 7 bases outside the gene matches. This CDR3 comprises 17 residues. Germline lookup yields CDR1 MNHNS and CDR2 SASEGT. The CDR3 region is CASSEATPGQGSDTQYF. CDR3 sequence (DNA): TGTGCCAGCAGTGAAGCGACACCGGGACAGGGGTCAGATACGCAGTATTTT.

This clone was found a few times. The chain joins TRBV10-1 to TRBJ2-7; TRBD1 agrees at 10 bases. There are 14 residues in the CDR3. From germline, CDR1 is WNHNN and CDR2 SYGVQD (reference sequence). The trim removed 1 base at V and 5 bases at J, leaving 2 bases unmatched. CDR3 in amino acids: CASSEFGTGDEQYF. CDR3 DNA: TGCGCCAGCAGTGAGTTCGGGACAGGGGACGAGCAGTACTTC.